These 21 T cell receptor beta chains share one sample of origin, sequenced in a study of CD8 T cells in Susac syndrome. The authors reverse transcribed roughly 0.5 to 1 ug RNA with random hexamers. TCRdb fed the immunoSEQ multiplex PCR reads into MiXCR, producing one record per CDR3 protein. Of roughly 110,000 distinct CDR3 sequences listed, roughly 95% were seen once; the top ten hold 0.41%. The source material was CD8+ T cells from PBMCs. The receptors were sampled from a human donor with Susac syndrome.

This chain uses TRBV7-6 with TRBJ2-3; D possibly matches TRBD1 or TRBD2 (5 bases each). This CDR3 comprises 13 residues. Trimming removed 5 bases from V and 5 bases from J, with 11 bases in between. Per germline, CDR1 SGHVS and CDR2 FNYEAQ. CDR3 residues: CASSPPGGDTQYF. CDR3 nucleotides: TGTGCCAGCAGCCCCCCTGGGGGAGATACGCAGTATTTT.

The rearrangement links TRBV12-3 or TRBV12-4 to TRBJ2-5, with D possibly TRBD2 on 5 matching bases. V lost 6 bases and J 1 base, leaving 6 bases between the germline ends. The CDR3 has 12 amino acids. The CDR3 protein is CASSGLQETQYF. CDR3 in DNA: TGTGCCAGCAGCGGACTCCAAGAGACCCAGTACTTC.

V and J are TRBV12-3 or TRBV12-4 and TRBJ2-4, with D perhaps TRBD1 (6 bases). V lost 6 bases and J lost 5, with 14 bases in between. The CDR3 extends over 14 amino acids. The CDR3 is CASRVTGMENIQYF. The CDR3 DNA reads as TGTGCCAGCAGAGTAACAGGGATGGAAAACATTCAGTACTTC.

In its sample, this clonotype was seen a few times. The chain is built from TRBV3-1 and TRBJ2-7; D may match TRBD1 or TRBD2 (5 bases each). V was shortened by 1 base and J by 3 bases, with 7 bases between the two germline ends. This CDR3 is 13 amino acids long. Germline CDR1 and CDR2: LGHDT and YNNKEL (reference sequence). CDR3 sequence: CASSQGGNYEQYF. As DNA, the CDR3 is TGTGCCAGCAGCCAAGGGGGGAACTACGAGCAGTACTTC.

The V and J genes are TRBV29-1 and TRBJ2-7; D assignment may be TRBD1 or TRBD2 (5 bases each). Germline V gene sequence: CDR1 SQVTM, CDR2 ANQGSEA. This CDR3 spans 13 amino acids. Trimming pared 7 bases from V and 0 bases from J, leaving 13 bases between. CDR3 loop: CSGRGGSSYEQYF. The DNA for the CDR3 is TGCAGCGGCCGTGGGGGTAGCTCCTACGAGCAGTACTTC.

This chain connects TRBV6-5 to TRBJ1-2, with D unresolved. The germline V gene encodes CDR1 MNHEY and CDR2 SVGAGI. Trimming took off 0 bases at V and 4 bases at J, with 6 bases between the two ends. The CDR3 covers 13 residues. The CDR3 nucleotides read TGTGCCAGCAGTTACTCGGTTGCCTATGGCTACACCTTC. It specifies CASSYSVAYGYTF.

The chain employs TRBV12-3 or TRBV12-4 and TRBJ1-2; possibly TRBD1 for D (6 bases). The CDR3 totals 12 residues. With 3 bases removed from V and 7 bases from J, the gap between germline ends came to 9 bases. The CDR3 bases are TGTGCCAGCAGTTTGGGGGGCTCTGGCTACACCTTC. Amino acid sequence: CASSLGGSGYTF.

This chain links TRBV15 with TRBJ2-7; D uncertain. V dropped 0 bases and J dropped 5 bases, with 17 bases sitting between them. This CDR3 comprises 16 residues. Germline CDR1 reads LNHNV; CDR2 reads YYDKDF (reference sequence). The CDR3 sequence: CATSRDTQATVHEQYF. The CDR3 region has the DNA TGTGCCACCAGCAGAGACACCCAAGCGACCGTCCACGAGCAGTACTTC.

V gene TRBV13 combines with J gene TRBJ1-5; D might be TRBD1 (6 bases). Germline lookup yields CDR1 PRHDT and CDR2 FYEKMQ (reference sequence). The V gene lost 0 bases and the J gene lost 6 bases, with 9 bases spanning the gap. CDR3 length: 14 residues. CDR3 sequence: CASSLGRRGQPQHF. CDR3 nucleotide sequence: TGTGCCAGCAGCTTAGGCCGCAGGGGTCAGCCCCAGCATTTT.

This sequence joins TRBV7-3 and TRBJ2-1, with D possibly being TRBD2 (6 bases). The germline V and J ends were trimmed by 5 bases and 6 bases, with 8 bases remaining between them. The CDR3 is 12 residues long. Germline-derived CDR1 and CDR2 are SGHTA and FQGTGA. Here the CDR3 DNA reads TGTGCCAGCAGCCCGACTAGCAATGAGCAGTTCTTC. It encodes CASSPTSNEQFF. The entire variable domain, with the rest obtained from reference TRBV7-3 and TRBJ2-1, is as follows: GAGVSQTPSNKVTEKGKYVELRCDPISGHTALYWYRQSLGQGPEFLIYFQGTGAADDSGLPNDRFFAVRPEGSVSTLKIQRTERGDSAVYLCASSPTSNEQFFGPGTRLTVL.

The chain recombines TRBV25-1 with TRBJ2-7, with 9 bases lining up with TRBD1. Germline CDR1 is MGHDK and CDR2 is SYGVNS. This CDR3 is built from 15 residues. The junction had 9 bases not matched to a gene; V was cut back by 6 bases and J by 3 bases. This CDR3 reads CASSPPGQGYYEQYF. As DNA, the CDR3 is TGTGCCAGCAGCCCTCCGGGACAGGGCTACTACGAGCAGTACTTC.

The chain is built from TRBV5-1 and TRBJ2-5; maybe TRBD2 (5 bases). Trimming cost V 4 bases and J 5 bases, with 15 bases left between them. The CDR3 is 14 residues long. CDR1 is SGHRS, CDR2 YFSETQ, per germline. This chain's CDR3 is CASSPTSGLETQYF. CDR3 coding DNA: TGCGCCAGCAGCCCCACAAGCGGCTTGGAGACCCAGTACTTC.

CDR3: CASSSPGQVMNTEAFF. CDR3 sequence (DNA): TGTGCCAGCAGTTCACCGGGACAGGTAATGAACACTGAAGCTTTCTTT. The V call is TRBV12-3 or TRBV12-4, the J call TRBJ1-1, with TRBD1 matching over 8 bases. The CDR3 sequence is 16 residues long. Trimming at V came to 4 bases and at J to 0 bases, leaving 7 bases not matched to a gene.

The chain is built from TRBV7-3 and TRBJ2-3; D is perhaps TRBD2 (7 bases). V was pared by 4 bases and J by 3 bases, with 17 bases between. This CDR3 spans 16 amino acids. Germline loops: CDR1 SGHTA, CDR2 FQGTGA. The CDR3 is CASSSTLGGVTDTQYF. As DNA, the CDR3 is TGTGCCAGCAGCTCCACCTTAGGGGGGGTGACAGATACGCAGTATTTT.

The chain uses TRBV29-1 and TRBJ1-1; tentative D call: TRBD1 (6 bases). The CDR3 is made up of 12 amino acids. CDR1 SQVTM and CDR2 ANQGSEA come from the germline V gene. With 4 bases removed from V and 12 bases from J, the gap between germline ends came to 18 bases. The CDR3 region has the DNA TGCAGCGTTGGGAGGGGGGAACCGGAGACTTTCTTT. This encodes CSVGRGEPETFF.

J is TRBJ2-1 and V is TRBV9; 8 bases are shared with TRBD2. V trimming: 0 bases; J trimming: 7 bases; junction bases outside the gene matches: 6. This CDR3 spans 15 amino acids. Per germline, CDR1 SGDLS and CDR2 YYNGEE. CDR3 loop: CASSVGSGVPNEQFF. The CDR3 nucleotides are TGTGCCAGCAGCGTAGGTAGCGGGGTACCTAATGAGCAGTTCTTC.

This clonotype was seen more than once but under ten times. The chain couples TRBV20-1 to TRBJ2-7; 8 bases line up with TRBD1. CDR1 and CDR2 from the germline V gene are DFQATT and SNEGSKA (reference sequence). Trimming at V came to 3 bases and at J to 0 bases, leaving 4 bases not matched to a gene. The length of the CDR3 is 14 residues. The CDR3 DNA reads TGCAGTGCTAGGGACAGGGCTAGCTCCTACGAGCAGTACTTC. Protein sequence: CSARDRASSYEQYF.

The chain links TRBV14 to TRBJ2-7; D possibly corresponds to TRBD2 (5 bases). V was shortened by 4 bases and J by 6 bases, with 10 bases between the two germline ends. Germline assignment: CDR1 SGHDN and CDR2 FVKESK. The CDR3 has 12 residues. This CDR3 is CASSLIATEQYF. For the CDR3, the DNA is TGTGCCAGCAGCCTCATAGCGACCGAGCAGTACTTC. Based on the CDR3 plus reference TRBV14 and TRBJ2-7, the full variable domain is EAGVTQFPSHSVIEKGQTVTLRCDPISGHDNLYWYRRVMGKEIKFLLHFVKESKQDESGMPNNRFLAERTGGTYSTLKVQPAELEDSGVYFCASSLIATEQYFGPGTRLTVT.

The genes are TRBV3-1 and TRBJ2-3, with 7 bases that match TRBD1. CDR1 is LGHDT, CDR2 YNNKEL, per germline (reference sequence). The J segment lost 2 bases and the V segment lost 4 bases, leaving 6 bases of the junction unmatched. This CDR3 spans 15 amino acids. CDR3 in DNA: TGTGCCAGCAGCCCGTGGGACAGCCCCACAGATACGCAGTATTTT. Its protein is CASSPWDSPTDTQYF.

The chain recombines TRBV2 with TRBJ2-1; either TRBD1 or TRBD2 may supply D (5 bases each). Trimming removed 9 bases from V and 5 bases from J, with 11 bases in between. Germline V gene data show CDR1 as SNHLY and CDR2 as FYNNEI. This CDR3 is built from 12 residues. In nucleotides, the CDR3 is TGTGCCAGTATCGAGGGGCACAATGAGCAGTTCTTC. This codes for CASIEGHNEQFF.

This clonotype was picked up one time. This sequence joins TRBV13 and TRBJ2-7, with TRBD1 as a possible D gene (5 bases). The germline CDR1 and CDR2 sequences are PRHDT and FYEKMQ (reference sequence). The CDR3 runs 14 residues. V was cut by 4 bases and J by 6 bases, with 16 bases left in between. The CDR3 DNA reads TGTGCCAGCAGCTCGGACATAGTGGGGCGCGAGCAGTACTTC. Translation gives CASSSDIVGREQYF.